This passage covers 29 T cell receptor beta chains from one sample sequenced in a study of naive and memory T cell subsets. Two oligonucleotides, mixed equimolar, formed the beta constant-region primer covering TRBC1 and TRBC2. Four rounds of PCR amplified the ligated cDNA using nested alpha and beta constant-region primers plus SP2. From the UMI-ligation and nested PCR reads, TCRdb called clonotypes with MiXCR, one entry per CDR3 protein. The sample comprises around 100,000 distinct CDR3 sequences, roughly 15% of which are singletons, and around 2.7% rests with the top ten. No antigens are known for them. Study-wide results and limits: A few larger clonotypes appeared in naive repertoires, especially CD8, possibly memory cells re-expressing CD45RA.

Input material: naive CD8+ T cells from blood. The receptors were gathered from a human donor in good health.

This clonotype was seen a handful of times. V is TRBV10-3 and J is TRBJ1-5; D remains unclear. Germline CDR1 reads ENHRY; CDR2 reads SYGVKD. The CDR3 runs to 11 residues. V dropped 7 bases and J dropped 4 bases, with 5 bases sitting between them. The CDR3 nucleotides read TGTGCCATCACCCCGAATCAGCCCCAGCATTTT. Its translation: CAITPNQPQHF.

The gene calls are TRBV20-1 and TRBJ2-3; D call uncertain. V lost 2 bases and J 6 bases, leaving 6 bases between the germline ends. Germline V gene sequence: CDR1 DFQATT, CDR2 SNEGSKA (reference sequence). CDR3 size: 11 residues. The chain's CDR3 is CSARSSDTQYF. CDR3 DNA: TGCAGTGCTAGATCTTCCGATACGCAGTATTTT.

This clonotype was found many times. V and J are TRBV7-9 and TRBJ2-5; TRBD2 aligns across 9 bases. J lost 4 bases, V lost 1 base, and 4 bases had no gene match. Germline CDR1 and CDR2: SEHNR and FQNEAQ (reference sequence). This CDR3 region has 15 residues. CDR3 in amino acids: CASSLVGTSRETQYF. The CDR3 DNA follows: TGTGCCAGCAGCTTAGTCGGGACTAGCAGAGAGACCCAGTACTTC.

This clonotype has only a few counts. The CDR3 DNA reads TGTGCCAGCAGCGCTGGGACAGGGGGCACAGATACGCAGTATTTT. Translating it yields CASSAGTGGTDTQYF. The gene calls are TRBV11-2 and TRBJ2-3; 10 bases agree with TRBD1. Germline CDR1 SGHAT, CDR2 FQNNGV. This CDR3 region has 15 residues. The V and J ends lost 5 bases and 1 base, in that order; junction bases with no gene match: 3.

This clonotype was recorded at least ten times. The genes are TRBV3-1 and TRBJ1-4; D is uncertain. The CDR3 is 11 amino acids. Germline V CDR1 and CDR2: LGHDT, YNNKEL (reference sequence). Trimming stripped 2 bases from V and 8 bases from J, with 3 bases between. The CDR3 nucleotides read TGTGCCAGCAGCCAAAAGGAAAAACTGTTTTTT. Residues: CASSQKEKLFF. Looking up the rest from reference TRBV3-1 and TRBJ1-4 gives the full variable domain: DTAVSQTPKYLVTQMGNDKSIKCEQNLGHDTMYWYKQDSKKFLKIMFSYNNKELIINETVPNRFSPKSPDKAHLNLHINSLELGDSAVYFCASSQKEKLFFGSGTQLSVL.

This clonotype was detected ten times or more. The rearrangement joins TRBV12-3 or TRBV12-4 to TRBJ2-7; D remains unclear. This CDR3 region has 12 residues. Trimming took 3 bases from V and 1 from J, leaving 4 bases between them. CDR3 residues: CASSFLSYEQYF. The CDR3 nucleotides read TGTGCCAGCAGTTTTCTTTCCTACGAGCAGTACTTC.

The V call is TRBV13, the J call TRBJ2-1, with 8 bases fitting TRBD1. The CDR3 runs 15 residues. Germline V gene sequence: CDR1 PRHDT, CDR2 FYEKMQ (reference sequence). With 6 bases clipped from V and 3 bases from J, the junction kept 7 bases outside the gene matches. Here the CDR3 DNA reads TGTGCCAGCAGACGTGGACAGGGAGGCTACAATGAGCAGTTCTTC. The encoded protein is CASRRGQGGYNEQFF. Filled out from reference TRBV13 and TRBJ2-1, the complete variable domain reads AAGVIQSPRHLIKEKRETATLKCYPIPRHDTVYWYQQGPGQDPQFLISFYEKMQSDKGSIPDRFSAQQFSDYHSELNMSSLELGDSALYFCASRRGQGGYNEQFFGPGTRLTVL.

This clonotype was recorded a few times. The CDR3 DNA reads as TGTGCCATCAGTCAGGGAGGAAACAGGGTCCGATTGAGGAGCTCCTATAATTCACCCCTCCACTTT. As protein: CAISQGGNRVRLRSSYNSPLHF. The chain joins TRBV10-3 to TRBJ1-6, with D possibly TRBD1 on 6 matching bases. Trimming shortened V by 5 bases and J by 0 bases, and 29 bases separated the two germline ends. The germline V gene encodes CDR1 ENHRY and CDR2 SYGVKD. The CDR3 sequence is 22 residues long.

The chain's CDR3 is CASSYVGPNTEAFF. DNA of the CDR3: TGTGCCAGCAGTTACGTCGGTCCTAACACTGAAGCTTTCTTT. The chain employs TRBV6-2 or TRBV6-3 and TRBJ1-1, with D uncertain. CDR1 and CDR2 (germline): MNHEY, SVGEGT. This CDR3 contains 14 residues. V lost 2 bases and J lost 2, with 9 bases in between.

This clonotype was counted at least ten times. The chain links TRBV4-3 to TRBJ1-2; no reliable D call. The CDR3 runs 14 residues. Per germline, CDR1 LGHNA and CDR2 YSLEER. V lost 0 bases and J lost 1, with 6 bases in between. The CDR3 nucleotides are TGCGCCAGCAGCCAAGATTTGGGTAACTATGGCTACACCTTC. This gives the protein CASSQDLGNYGYTF.

This clonotype occurred a few times. The V call is TRBV27, the J call TRBJ2-5; tentative D call: TRBD1 (6 bases). In germline, CDR1 is MNHEY, CDR2 SMNVEV (reference sequence). The V and J ends lost 5 bases and 2 bases respectively, with 18 bases between them. This CDR3 has 16 residues. This CDR3 is CASSTMVGAPQETQYF. The CDR3 nucleotides read TGTGCCAGCAGTACGATGGTGGGGGCTCCACAAGAGACCCAGTACTTC.

The chain employs TRBV12-3 or TRBV12-4 and TRBJ2-3, with 9 positions matching TRBD2. Losses at the gene ends were 3 bases for V and 1 base for J; bases not matched to a gene: 11. The CDR3 totals 18 residues. The CDR3 loop is CASSLSSISGSGTDTQYF. The CDR3 nucleotides read TGTGCCAGCAGTTTGAGCTCCATTAGCGGGAGTGGCACAGATACGCAGTATTTT.

There are a few counts of this clonotype. V usage is TRBV12-3 or TRBV12-4 and J usage is TRBJ1-1; D possibly corresponds to TRBD1 (6 bases). Trimming took 2 bases from V and 7 from J, leaving 11 bases between them. This CDR3 is built from 13 residues. CDR3 coding DNA: TGTGCCAGCAGTTTAACAGGGATGGGTGAAGCTTTCTTT. It codes for CASSLTGMGEAFF.

This clonotype was counted between two and nine times. V gene TRBV27 combines with J gene TRBJ2-3; 11 bases agree with TRBD2. V was pared by 9 bases and J by 4 bases, with 3 bases of the junction left unmatched. Germline V gives CDR1 MNHEY, CDR2 SMNVEV (reference sequence). The CDR3 has 13 residues. CDR3 residues: CASGTSGSDTQYF. The CDR3 DNA reads as TGTGCCAGTGGGACTAGCGGATCAGATACGCAGTATTTT.

This clonotype turned up a few times. The CDR3 region has the DNA TGTGCCAGCAGCTTTTCCGGGGACACTGAAGCTTTCTTT. It encodes CASSFSGDTEAFF. The chain employs TRBV7-3 and TRBJ1-1; D not certain. The CDR3 sequence is 13 residues long. Trimming stripped 3 bases from V and 3 bases from J, with 8 bases between. The germline gives CDR1 SGHTA, CDR2 FQGTGA. The full variable domain, in which reference TRBV7-3 and TRBJ1-1 provide the parts outside the CDR3, is GAGVSQTPSNKVTEKGKYVELRCDPISGHTALYWYRQSLGQGPEFLIYFQGTGAADDSGLPNDRFFAVRPEGSVSTLKIQRTERGDSAVYLCASSFSGDTEAFFGQGTRLTVV.

The V and J genes are TRBV20-1 and TRBJ2-5, with D uncertain. V lost 2 bases and J 5 bases, leaving 6 bases between the germline ends. This CDR3 is built from 11 residues. The germline gives CDR1 DFQATT, CDR2 SNEGSKA (reference sequence). The CDR3: CSARSWETQYF. The DNA of the CDR3 is TGCAGTGCTAGAAGTTGGGAGACCCAGTACTTC.

This clonotype was seen a few times. V and J are TRBV6-2 or TRBV6-3 and TRBJ1-1; D gene uncertain. V was pared by 2 bases and J by 3 bases, with 10 bases between. Germline CDR1 is MNHEY and CDR2 is SVGEGT. This CDR3 spans 14 amino acids. CDR3 nucleotide sequence: TGTGCCAGCAGTTACGGGCCACCCGACACTGAAGCTTTCTTT. Translated: CASSYGPPDTEAFF.

At least ten counts were recorded for this clonotype. The chain employs TRBV19 and TRBJ2-7; TRBD1 agrees at 9 bases. J lost 3 bases, V lost 3 bases, and 3 bases had no gene match. The length of the CDR3 is 14 residues. CDR1 and CDR2 from the germline V gene are LNHDA and SQIVND (reference sequence). This CDR3 is CASSMGQGDYEQYF. CDR3 coding DNA: TGTGCCAGTAGTATGGGACAGGGTGACTACGAGCAGTACTTC.

The chain is built from TRBV6-1 and TRBJ2-1, with D possibly TRBD1 on 5 matching bases. V was pared by 2 bases and J by 9 bases, with 11 bases between. CDR1 is MNHNS and CDR2 is SASEGT in the germline V gene. The length of the CDR3 is 13 residues. Here the CDR3 DNA reads TGTGCCAGCAGTGAAACACAGGTTCTTGAGCAGTTCTTC. It encodes CASSETQVLEQFF.

This clonotype was observed a handful of times. The V and J genes are TRBV4-2 and TRBJ2-3; D is unresolved. The germline CDR1 and CDR2 sequences are LGHNA and YNFKEQ. The length of the CDR3 is 13 residues. Trimming removed 3 bases from V and 0 bases from J, with 4 bases in between. CDR3 DNA sequence: TGTGCCAGCAGCCAGGCTAGCACAGATACGCAGTATTTT. Translating it yields CASSQASTDTQYF.

In its sample, this clonotype was seen many times. J is TRBJ2-5 and V is TRBV30, with D possibly matching TRBD1 (5 bases). This CDR3 spans 12 amino acids. Per the germline V gene, CDR1 is GTSNPN and CDR2 is SVGIG (reference sequence). Trimming removed 2 bases at V and 3 bases at J, with 7 bases between. This CDR3 reads CAWSTQEETQYF. The CDR3 DNA is TGTGCCTGGAGTACACAGGAAGAGACCCAGTACTTC.

The chain carries TRBV15 and TRBJ1-6; D gene unclear. Germline V CDR1 and CDR2: LNHNV, YYDKDF (reference sequence). Trimming pared 5 bases from V and 7 bases from J, leaving 12 bases between. The length of the CDR3 is 14 residues. The CDR3 here is CATSPRHENSPLHF. For the CDR3, the DNA is TGTGCCACCAGCCCCAGACACGAGAATTCACCCCTCCACTTT.

There are a few counts of this clonotype. The V gene is TRBV4-2, the J gene TRBJ1-2; no definite D call. The germline CDR1 and CDR2 sequences are LGHNA and YNFKEQ. The CDR3 extends over 16 amino acids. V lost 0 bases and J lost 3, with 14 bases in between. The CDR3 nucleotides are TGTGCCAGCAGCCAAGATCCCCTACAAGTTTACTATGGCTACACCTTC. Encoded protein: CASSQDPLQVYYGYTF.

This clonotype appeared a few times. The chain has TRBV12-3 or TRBV12-4 and TRBJ1-2; D is unclear. Between the trimmed V and J ends, which lost 5 bases and 3 bases, there was a span of 16 bases. The CDR3 has 15 residues. CDR3 sequence (DNA): TGTGCCAGCAGTAGTACCGGGCCTCGAGACTATGGCTACACCTTC. Amino acid sequence: CASSSTGPRDYGYTF.

The chain employs TRBV6-2 or TRBV6-3 and TRBJ2-1; TRBD2 matches 9 bases. V dropped 5 bases and J dropped 7; count of bases not matched to a gene: 3. The CDR3 totals 13 residues. In germline, CDR1 is MNHEY, CDR2 SVGEGT. The CDR3: CASSEREVNEQFF. CDR3 DNA: TGTGCCAGCAGTGAGCGGGAGGTTAATGAGCAGTTCTTC.

The V gene is TRBV20-1, the J gene TRBJ1-2; D gene unclear. V was clipped by 6 bases and J by 7 bases, with 21 bases between them. The length of the CDR3 is 14 residues. Germline V CDR1 and CDR2: DFQATT, SNEGSKA (reference sequence). Here the CDR3 reads CSAHLVGGFFGYTF. The CDR3 DNA is TGCAGTGCCCACCTCGTAGGAGGGTTCTTTGGCTACACCTTC.

This clonotype was seen only a few times. The rearrangement joins TRBV11-2 to TRBJ2-1; 11 positions match TRBD2. This CDR3 is built from 17 residues. CDR1 is SGHAT, CDR2 FQNNGV, per germline. The junction had 10 bases not matched to a gene; V was cut back by 2 bases and J by 7 bases. In DNA, the CDR3 is TGTGCCAGCAGCTTATCGGTACTAGCGGGAGAGGGGAATGAGCAGTTCTTC. Its protein product is CASSLSVLAGEGNEQFF. The variable domain in full, with the rest retrieved from reference TRBV11-2 and TRBJ2-1, is EAGVAQSPRYKIIEKRQSVAFWCNPISGHATLYWYQQILGQGPKLLIQFQNNGVVDDSQLPKDRFSAERLKGVDSTLKIQPAKLEDSAVYLCASSLSVLAGEGNEQFFGPGTRLTVL.

Only a few counts were recorded for this clonotype. The chain combines TRBV19 with TRBJ2-4; weak D call: TRBD2 (6 bases). Germline-derived CDR1 and CDR2 are LNHDA and SQIVND (reference sequence). The germline V and J ends were trimmed by 1 base and 8 bases, with 6 bases remaining between them. CDR3 length equals 12 residues. The DNA for the CDR3 is TGTGCCAGTAGTATAGGGGGGGACATTCAGTACTTC. This translates into CASSIGGDIQYF.

This clonotype was found a few times. The chain employs TRBV11-2 and TRBJ2-1; D not certain. Per germline, CDR1 SGHAT and CDR2 FQNNGV. The germline V and J ends were trimmed by 5 bases and 7 bases, with 9 bases remaining between them. The CDR3 extends over 12 amino acids. The CDR3 bases are TGTGCCAGCAGCCAGCAGAATAATGAGCAGTTCTTC. Residues: CASSQQNNEQFF.